These T cell receptor beta chains were read from a single sample in a study of blood T cell repertoires in COVID-19. Only in-frame clones appear in the TCRdb table, and some are missing; sequencing was by immunoSEQ multiplex PCR. The sample shows around 170,000 clones, approximately 83% of them seen only once. The sequenced sample consisted of peripheral blood. The source is a human donor in a cohort sampled during active COVID-19. The CDR3 runs from the conserved cysteine through the conserved F or W. Fields, in order: D gene, clone size, V gene, J gene, CDR3 DNA, CDR3 protein. The D gene is left open where the match is weak. Size is omitted from some rows. Given values are once, few, many or a class for expanded clones.

-,-,TRBV6-1,TRBJ2-5,TGTGCCAGCAGTGATGCAACCGGGGTGGGGAAACAGACCCAGTACTTC,CASSDATGVGKQTQYF
-,-,TRBV7-3,TRBJ2-3,TGTGCCAGCAGCTTTAGGACTACCGGCACAGATACGCAGTATTTT,CASSFRTTGTDTQYF
TRBD2,once,TRBV2,TRBJ2-7,TGTGCCAGCCTCCAGCGGGAGAGGAACTACGAGCAGTACTTC,CASLQRERNYEQYF
TRBD1,-,TRBV4-1,TRBJ2-7,TGCGCCAGCAGCCAAGAAGGGGGCCTCGACTCCTACGAGCAGTACTTC,CASSQEGGLDSYEQYF
TRBD1,-,TRBV18,TRBJ2-7,TGTGCCAGCTCCCCGGGACAGGGAACCCACGAGCAGTACTTC,CASSPGQGTHEQYF
-,-,TRBV2,TRBJ1-2,TGTGCCAGCAAAGCCAGGGGCTATGGCTACACCTTC,CASKARGYGYTF
TRBD2,-,TRBV3-1/TRBV3-2,TRBJ2-5,TGTGCCAGCAGCTTCCGACTAGCGGGGGGGTTGGAGACCCAGTACTTC,CASSFRLAGGLETQYF
-,few,TRBV5-6,TRBJ2-7,TGTGCCAGCAGCTTGGGGAACAGGGCCGAGCAGTACTTC,CASSLGNRAEQYF
-,-,TRBV5-1,TRBJ2-5,TGCGCCAGCAGCTTATCGGCCGCGCGGGAAGAGACCCAGTACTTC,CASSLSAAREETQYF
TRBD2,-,TRBV18,TRBJ2-6,TGTGCCAGCTCACCGCTGGCCCCCGGGACTAGCATATCTGGGGCCAACGTCCTGACTTTC,CASSPLAPGTSISGANVLTF
TRBD2,-,TRBV4-2,TRBJ2-5,TGTGCCAGCAGCCGAAGCGGGGGGGAGACCCAGTACTTC,CASSRSGGETQYF
TRBD1,-,TRBV27,TRBJ1-2,TGTGCCAGCAGTTTAAGGCAGGGGGCTAGTGGCTACACCTTC,CASSLRQGASGYTF
-,-,TRBV5-1,TRBJ2-7,TGCGCCAGCAGAGCGGGACAGGCCTACGAGCAGTACTTC,CASRAGQAYEQYF
TRBD2,-,TRBV3-1/TRBV3-2,TRBJ2-5,TGTGCCAGCAGTTCGCGGGGGGGCCTGGAGACCCAGTACTTC,CASSSRGGLETQYF
-,few,TRBV19,TRBJ2-7,TGTGCCAGTAGTATGAGTCAGGCCTACGAGCAGTACTTC,CASSMSQAYEQYF
TRBD1,-,TRBV4-3,TRBJ1-6,TGCGCCAGCAGCCAGGAGGGACAGGGGGCTTATAATTCACCCCTCCACTTT,CASSQEGQGAYNSPLHF
-,-,TRBV7-8,TRBJ2-5,TGTGCCAGCAGCTTAGGAGGCAGGGTTGAGAAGACCCAGTACTTC,CASSLGGRVEKTQYF
TRBD1,few,TRBV7-9,TRBJ1-1,TGTGCCAGCAGTTCGACAGGGGTAAACACTGAAGCTTTCTTT,CASSSTGVNTEAFF
TRBD1,-,TRBV7-3,TRBJ2-7,TGTGCCAGCAGTCTCGACAGGGTTGAGCAGTACTTC,CASSLDRVEQYF
-,-,TRBV5-5,TRBJ1-1,TGTGCCAGCAGCTTGCGGGGGGGACCGAACACTGAAGCTTTCTTT,CASSLRGGPNTEAFF
TRBD1,-,TRBV28,TRBJ2-6,TGTGCCAGCAGTTCGGGACAGGTCAACGTCCTGACTTTC,CASSSGQVNVLTF
-,-,TRBV6-5,TRBJ1-5,TGTGCCAGCAGTTACTCGGGCGGGTATCAGCCCCAGCATTTT,CASSYSGGYQPQHF
TRBD2,-,TRBV9,TRBJ2-7,TGTGCCAGCAGCGTAGGAGCGGGAGTACGGTACGAGCAGTACTTC,CASSVGAGVRYEQYF
TRBD1,-,TRBV7-2,TRBJ2-7,TGTGCCAGCAGCCGGGTGAGCGGGACAGGGGGCGGCGAGCAGTACTTC,CASSRVSGTGGGEQYF
TRBD1,-,TRBV5-5,TRBJ1-5,TGTGCCAGCAGTTTGACAGGGGCTAATCAGCCCCAGCATTTT,CASSLTGANQPQHF
TRBD1,few,TRBV28,TRBJ2-1,TGTGCCAGCAGTCCAAATAGACAGGGCCCCTACAATGAGCAGTTCTTC,CASSPNRQGPYNEQFF
TRBD1,-,TRBV4-2,TRBJ2-7,TGTGCCAGCAGCCAGACCAGGACAGGGCTCCACGAGCAGTACTTC,CASSQTRTGLHEQYF
TRBD1,-,TRBV24-1,TRBJ2-7,TGTGCCACCAGTTCAGACAGGGTAGGGTCCTACGAGCAGTACTTC,CATSSDRVGSYEQYF
TRBD1,-,TRBV28,TRBJ2-7,TGTGCCAGCAGGGACAGGGGTGAGCGGGTGGCTTACTTC,CASRDRGERVAYF
TRBD1,once,TRBV5-6,TRBJ1-5,TGTGCCAGCAGCTCTACAGGGGGGAGTCAGCCCCAGCATTTT,CASSSTGGSQPQHF
TRBD1,-,TRBV5-4,TRBJ2-7,TGTGCCAGCAGCTCCACGACAGGGCTCGAGCAGTACTTC,CASSSTTGLEQYF
-,-,TRBV18,TRBJ2-7,TGTGCCAGCTCATACGGGGACGAGCAGTACTTC,CASSYGDEQYF
TRBD1,-,TRBV9,TRBJ1-2,TGTGCCAGCAGCGTAGCCCATCGGACAGGGATGTACTATGGCTACACCTTC,CASSVAHRTGMYYGYTF
-,-,TRBV6-5,TRBJ1-2,TGTGCCAGCTACGCGCCGGGCTATGGCTACACCTTC,CASYAPGYGYTF
-,-,TRBV7-2,TRBJ1-2,TGTGCCAGCAGCTTCCCCGGGATTAGCTATGGCTACACCTTC,CASSFPGISYGYTF
-,-,TRBV11-3,TRBJ2-2,TGTGCCAGCAGCTTCTCGGACACCACCGGGGAGCTGTTTTTT,CASSFSDTTGELFF
TRBD2,-,TRBV24-1,TRBJ2-1,TGTGCCACCAGCGAAACCGGGACTACGTACAATGAGCAGTTCTTC,CATSETGTTYNEQFF
-,-,TRBV27,TRBJ2-6,TGTGCCAGCAGTTCCCAGGGCGGACGGTCTGGGGCCAACGTCCTGACTTTC,CASSSQGGRSGANVLTF
-,once,TRBV7-2,TRBJ1-2,TGTGCCAGCAGCTTAGCTACAGGGAACTATGGCTACACCTTC,CASSLATGNYGYTF
-,-,TRBV10-3,TRBJ2-7,TGTGCCATCAGTGAGGGTAGCGTCCTAAGCTACGAGCAGTACTTC,CAISEGSVLSYEQYF
-,once,TRBV27,TRBJ2-7,TGTGCCAGCAGTTTAACAGGGTGGTACGAGCAGTACTTC,CASSLTGWYEQYF
TRBD2,-,TRBV5-6,TRBJ2-7,TGTGCCAGCAGCGGTCGGACTAGCGGGAGGGTCACCTACGAGCAGTACTTC,CASSGRTSGRVTYEQYF
-,once,TRBV6-5,TRBJ2-7,TGTGCCAGCTTCCGGCAGGGCGGCTACGAGCAGTACTTC,CASFRQGGYEQYF
-,-,TRBV7-9,TRBJ1-2,TGTGCCAGCAGCTTAGGCGGGGACGGAGACTATGGCTACACCTTC,CASSLGGDGDYGYTF
-,-,TRBV4-2,TRBJ2-7,TGTGCCAGCAGCCGCGGCGGGATCGGCGAGCAGTACTTC,CASSRGGIGEQYF
TRBD1,-,TRBV4-1,TRBJ2-1,TGCGCCAGCAGCAGGACAGGGAATAATGAGCAGTTCTTC,CASSRTGNNEQFF
TRBD1,many,TRBV7-9,TRBJ2-7,TGTGCCAGCAGACCAACCCAGGGACAGGGGGCCTACGAGCAGTACTTC,CASRPTQGQGAYEQYF
TRBD2,-,TRBV6-4,TRBJ2-1,TGTGCCAGCAGTGACAGACTAGCGGGAGGGGATGAGCAGTTCTTC,CASSDRLAGGDEQFF
-,-,TRBV6-5,TRBJ1-2,TGTGCCAGCAGTTCCTCAGGGGCTGGCTACACCTTC,CASSSSGAGYTF